These T cell receptor beta chains were read from a single sample in a study of T cell responses to AZD1222 COVID-19 vaccine. TCRdb's copy holds only in-frame clones and misses some; the assay was immunoSEQ multiplex PCR. The table lists 25,000 to 35,000 clones, approximately 78% of them singletons, with roughly 6.2% in the top ten. The material was peripheral blood, obtained on day 0 of AZD1222 vaccination. The receptors were gathered from an adult in good health. The CDR3 runs from the conserved cysteine through the conserved F or W. D genes are given only for firm matches. Where a row states a size, it is once, few, many or the class of an expanded clone; other rows omit it.

>TRBJ2-3|few|TRBV15|.
TGTGCCACCAGCAGAGTTTCGGAGGATACGCAGTATTTT
CATSRVSEDTQYF
>TRBJ2-1|few|TRBV19|TRBD2
TGTGCCAGTAGTATCCTAGCGGGACCCCTCAATGAGCAGTTCTTC
CASSILAGPLNEQFF
>TRBJ1-2|once|TRBV6-2/TRBV6-3|.
TGTGCCAGCAGTTACTCCACCGCAGGGCCCTATGGCTACACCTTC
CASSYSTAGPYGYTF
>TRBJ1-5|.|TRBV12-5|.
TGTGCTAGTGGTTTAACTATGCAGCCCCAGCATTTT
CASGLTMQPQHF
>TRBJ2-5|.|TRBV30|.
TGTGCCTGGAGTTTTCTAGCGCAAGAGACCCAGTACTTC
CAWSFLAQETQYF
>TRBJ2-7|.|TRBV6-5|.
TGTGCCAGCAGTCGGGCAGAAGTACCCTACGAGCAGTACTTC
CASSRAEVPYEQYF
>TRBJ2-3|.|TRBV5-1|.
TGCGCCAGCAGCTTGGCCCCGGGCGGAGTAAGCACAGATACGCAGTATTTT
CASSLAPGGVSTDTQYF
>TRBJ2-3|.|TRBV11-3|TRBD2
TGTGCCAGCGGGAGGGCTCGGGATACGCAGTATTTT
CASGRARDTQYF
>TRBJ2-3|.|TRBV19|.
TGTGCCAGTAGAGGTCGCGATACGCAGTATTTT
CASRGRDTQYF
>TRBJ1-4|few|TRBV28|.
TGTGCCAGCAGTGTCCCGACAGCAACTAATGAAAAACTGTTTTTT
CASSVPTATNEKLFF
>TRBJ2-2|.|TRBV6-5|.
TGTGCCAGCAGTTCCCAGGGAGTAGGAACCGGGGAGCTGTTTTTT
CASSSQGVGTGELFF
>TRBJ2-1|.|TRBV7-2|TRBD2
TGTGCCAGCAGCTTAGTATCGGCTAGCGGGATGGGGTCCTACAATGAGCAGTTCTTC
CASSLVSASGMGSYNEQFF
>TRBJ1-5|.|TRBV19|.
TGTGCCAGTAGTATCTCCAGCAATCAGCCCCAGCATTTT
CASSISSNQPQHF
>TRBJ2-7|.|TRBV6-6|.
TGTGCCAGCAGTTACGGCCGGGACCGACCCTACGAGCAGTACTTC
CASSYGRDRPYEQYF
>TRBJ1-2|.|TRBV3-1/TRBV3-2|.
TGTGCCAGCAGCCGGACGGGGGGAGCTAACTATGGCTACACCTTC
CASSRTGGANYGYTF
>TRBJ2-7|.|TRBV5-1|TRBD1
TGCGCCAGCGCGGAGGGGACAGGGGGCGGCGAGCAGTACTTC
CASAEGTGGGEQYF
>TRBJ1-2|.|TRBV6-5|TRBD1
TGTGCCAGCAGTTACTTGTGGGACAGAGTGAACTATGGCTACACCTTC
CASSYLWDRVNYGYTF
>TRBJ1-2|.|TRBV19|TRBD1
TGTGCCAGTAGTTCCACCGGGACAGGGAGCATCTATGGCTACACCTTC
CASSSTGTGSIYGYTF
>TRBJ2-5|.|TRBV11-2|TRBD2
TGTGCCAGCAGCTCCCGACTAGCGGGGAGACAAGAGACCCAGTACTTC
CASSSRLAGRQETQYF
>TRBJ2-1|.|TRBV7-2|TRBD2
TGTGCCAGCAGCTTGACTCCTACTAGCGGGAGGGGCAATGAGCAGTTCTTC
CASSLTPTSGRGNEQFF
>TRBJ2-7|.|TRBV7-2|.
TGTGCCAGCAGCTGGAACGTCGGCTACGAGCAGTACTTC
CASSWNVGYEQYF
>TRBJ1-1|once|TRBV7-8|TRBD1
TGTGCCAGCAGCTTACGGGGACAGGGGCGGGCTTTCTTT
CASSLRGQGRAFF
>TRBJ2-1|few|TRBV27|TRBD2
TGTGCCAGCAGTCCGACTAGCGGGAGGTACAATGAGCAGTTCTTC
CASSPTSGRYNEQFF
>TRBJ1-6|.|TRBV7-9|TRBD1
TGTGCCAGCAGCCAGGGACAGTTCAATTCACCCCTCCACTTT
CASSQGQFNSPLHF
>TRBJ1-2|.|TRBV28|.
TGTGCCAGCAGACCCGAGGGTTCACTATTTAACTATGGCTACACCTTC
CASRPEGSLFNYGYTF
>TRBJ2-2|few|TRBV5-1|.
TGCGCCAGCGGAATATCCACCGGGGAGCTGTTTTTT
CASGISTGELFF
>TRBJ2-1|.|TRBV14|.
TGTGCCAGCAGCCGTAGCGGAATCAATGAGCAGTTCTTC
CASSRSGINEQFF
>TRBJ1-2|.|TRBV6-5|TRBD1
TGTGCCAGCAAAAACCGACAGGGTAAAAGCTATGGCTACACCTTC
CASKNRQGKSYGYTF
>TRBJ1-4|.|TRBV4-2|.
TGTGCCAGCAGCCAAGCGGACCGTGAAAAACTGTTTTTT
CASSQADREKLFF
>TRBJ1-2|.|TRBV19|.
TGTGCCAGTAGTATAGCTCACTATGGCTACACCTTC
CASSIAHYGYTF
>TRBJ2-1|.|TRBV4-2|.
TGTGCCAGCAGCCATGAAGGAATGGCGCAGTTCTTC
CASSHEGMAQFF
>TRBJ1-6|.|TRBV7-2|.
TGTGCCAGCAGCTTAGCGAACTATTCACCCCTCCACTTT
CASSLANYSPLHF
>TRBJ2-5|.|TRBV7-3|.
TGTGCCAGCAGCAGGGGGGCTTCGTCGGAGACCCAGTACTTC
CASSRGASSETQYF
>TRBJ1-2|few|TRBV7-9|.
TGTGCCAGCAGCTTAGTTCGGGTAGAAGTAGCCTATGGCTACACCTTC
CASSLVRVEVAYGYTF
>TRBJ1-1|.|TRBV5-5|.
TGTGCCAGCAGCCTACGGACAGCGAACACTGAAGCTTTCTTT
CASSLRTANTEAFF
>TRBJ1-3|once|TRBV7-2|.
TGTGCCAGCCTCGTGAGGGCGGATGAAGGAAACACCATATATTTT
CASLVRADEGNTIYF
>TRBJ2-5|.|TRBV10-2|TRBD1
TGCGCCAGCAGTGAGGGGACAGGGGGCTGGAAGACCCAGTACTTC
CASSEGTGGWKTQYF
>TRBJ2-3|.|TRBV11-3|TRBD1
TGTGCCAGCAGCCGGGGACAGGGTCTAGCAGATACGCAGTATTTT
CASSRGQGLADTQYF
>TRBJ1-3|.|TRBV19|.
TGTGCCAGTAGTAACAGGCCTGGAAACACCATATATTTT
CASSNRPGNTIYF
>TRBJ2-5|.|TRBV2|.
TGTGCCAGCGGACGCCCCCCAGCCCAAGAGACCCAGTACTTC
CASGRPPAQETQYF
>TRBJ1-5|.|TRBV3-1/TRBV3-2|.
TGTGCCAGCACACAAGGACTAGGGGCGAATCAGCCCCAGCATTTT
CASTQGLGANQPQHF
>TRBJ2-7|few|TRBV19|TRBD2
TGTGCCAGTAGTATAGAACTAGCGGGGGCCCACGAGCAGTACTTC
CASSIELAGAHEQYF
>TRBJ1-2|.|TRBV19|.
TGTGCCAGTAGTATAGAGCAGGGTTTTGGCTACACCTTC
CASSIEQGFGYTF
>TRBJ2-5|once|TRBV3-1/TRBV3-2|TRBD1
TGTGCCAGCAGCCGGACCCTGACCGGGACAGGGCAAGAGACCCAGTACTTC
CASSRTLTGTGQETQYF
>TRBJ2-1|.|TRBV5-1|TRBD2
TGCGCCAGCAGCTTGGGAATGGGGCTAGCGGCCAAAGGGACCAATGAGCAGTTCTTC
CASSLGMGLAAKGTNEQFF
>TRBJ1-1|once|TRBV18|TRBD1
TGTGCCAGCTCACCTACCCAGGGGGGGAACACTGAAGCTTTCTTT
CASSPTQGGNTEAFF
>TRBJ1-2|.|TRBV5-1|TRBD1
TGCGCCAGCAGCCTGGGGACAGGTGGCACCTTAGCTAACTATGGCTACACCTTC
CASSLGTGGTLANYGYTF
>TRBJ2-7|.|TRBV7-2|.
TGTGCCAGCAGCTTGTACTACGAGCAGTACTTC
CASSLYYEQYF